This entry features one T cell receptor beta chain sequence. Its antigen is as yet unknown. The sample belongs to a study of response to subunit inactivated influenza vaccine. Using its own MiXCR run on the RT-PCR reads, TCRdb lists one record per CDR3 protein. The repertoire holds roughly 790,000 distinct CDR3 sequences, with around 20% as singletons. The CDR3 length is 14 residues. Trimming stripped 4 bases from V and 0 bases from J, with 10 bases between. The V gene's germline CDR1 is MNHEY and CDR2 SVGEGT. General study results and limits: Authors suggested each seasonal flu vaccination may recruit only limited numbers of new T cells.

The gene calls are TRBV6-2 or TRBV6-3 and TRBJ2-7; weak D call: TRBD1 (6 bases). This TCR came from a man aged 50 to 60 who received an inactivated influenza vaccine. The sequencing used PBMCs from blood, collected about 5 days after vaccination. The CDR3 region is CASSWTEYSYEQYF. Written as DNA, the CDR3 is TGTGCCAGCAGTTGGACAGAATACTCCTACGAGCAGTACTTC.